Following are 13 T cell receptor beta chains from one sample sequenced in a study of cytomegalovirus exposure and HLA in healthy donors. The PCR contained 60 Vbeta and 13 Jbeta primers. The data were produced by immunoSEQ multiplex PCR, yet TCRdb's version contains in-frame clones alone and is incomplete. The sample records some 150,000 clones, approximately 80% being singletons. Sequencing was done on a sample of PBMCs. Receptor source: a woman in her 40s in good health and CMV-seronegative.

The chain recombines TRBV5-5 with TRBJ2-1; 10 bases agree with TRBD1. There are 20 residues in the CDR3. V lost 4 bases and J lost 4; bases outside the gene matches: 20. The V gene's germline CDR1 is SGHKS and CDR2 YYEKEE (reference sequence). In DNA form, the CDR3 reads TGTGCCAGCAGCCTCCGGGACAGGGGAGATTCTCGTCACCTATACAATGAGCAGTTCTTC. Its translation: CASSLRDRGDSRHLYNEQFF.

The chain combines TRBV6-1 with TRBJ1-4; the match to TRBD1 covers 8 bases. V shed 5 bases and J 6 bases; nucleotides not matched to a gene: 2. Looked up from germline, CDR1 is MNHNS and CDR2 is SASEGT. The CDR3 is made up of 13 amino acids. CDR3 nucleotides: TGTGCCAGCAGTATGGACAGGGATGAAAAACTGTTTTTT. Translation: CASSMDRDEKLFF.

The chain carries TRBV7-9 and TRBJ2-7, with D possibly being TRBD2 (6 bases). In germline, CDR1 is SEHNR, CDR2 FQNEAQ (reference sequence). CDR3 length: 14 residues. Trimming pared 5 bases from V and 4 bases from J, leaving 15 bases between. The CDR3 loop is CASSPGDLRYEQYF. Here the CDR3 DNA reads TGTGCCAGCAGCCCGGGGGATTTGAGGTACGAGCAGTACTTC. Supplemented by reference TRBV7-9 and TRBJ2-7, the full variable domain reads DTGVSQNPRHKITKRGQNVTFRCDPISEHNRLYWYRQTLGQGPEFLTYFQNEAQLEKSRLLSDRFSAERPKGSFSTLEIQRTEQGDSAMYLCASSPGDLRYEQYFGPGTRLTVT.

The gene calls are TRBV28 and TRBJ2-7, with 8 positions matching TRBD1. This CDR3 contains 13 residues. Germline CDR1 is MDHEN and CDR2 is SYDVKM. Trimming took 9 bases from V and 6 from J; bases not matched to a gene: 10. CDR3 sequence reads: CASASQGACEQYF. The CDR3 DNA sequence: TGTGCCAGTGCAAGCCAGGGGGCCTGCGAGCAGTACTTC.

The chain recombines TRBV25-1 with TRBJ1-6, with D possibly TRBD1 on 5 matching bases. This CDR3 has 15 residues. CDR1 and CDR2 from the germline V gene are MGHDK and SYGVNS. V dropped 4 bases and J dropped 6 bases, with 13 bases sitting between them. CDR3 in DNA: TGTGCCAGCAGTGCCGGGCAGGGCGGTAATTCACCCCTCCACTTT. Encoded protein: CASSAGQGGNSPLHF.

This rearrangement joins TRBV5-1 to TRBJ2-1, with D unresolved. CDR1 SGHRS and CDR2 YFSETQ come from the germline V gene. The CDR3 length is 11 residues. Trimming cost V 4 bases and J 5 bases, with 4 bases left between them. The CDR3 coding sequence is TGCGCCAGCAGCCTCGACAATGAGCAGTTCTTC. It specifies CASSLDNEQFF.

J is TRBJ1-1 and V is TRBV7-3; TRBD1 might be the D (6 bases). Germline CDR1 is SGHTA and CDR2 is FQGTGA. Trimming stripped 0 bases from V and 0 bases from J, with 8 bases between. This CDR3 comprises 15 residues. This CDR3 reads CASSLTGQLNTEAFF. CDR3 in DNA: TGTGCCAGCAGCTTAACTGGACAGCTGAACACTGAAGCTTTCTTT.

This clone was found once. The V and J genes are TRBV5-6 and TRBJ2-1, with a tentative D call TRBD2 (5 bases). Looked up from germline, CDR1 is SGHDT and CDR2 is YYEEEE. The length of the CDR3 is 16 residues. With 2 bases removed from V and 4 bases from J, the gap between germline ends came to 16 bases. Written as DNA, the CDR3 is TGTGCCAGCAGCTTCCGGGGTAGCTTAAAGTACAATGAGCAGTTCTTC. Its translation: CASSFRGSLKYNEQFF.

The V and J genes are TRBV5-1 and TRBJ1-4, with TRBD1 matching over 10 bases. CDR1 is SGHRS and CDR2 is YFSETQ in the germline V gene. This CDR3 comprises 16 residues. V was clipped by 3 bases and J by 10 bases; unmatched bases: 12. In DNA form, the CDR3 reads TGCGCCAGCAGCTCCCAAACTGTACGGACAGGGGGAAAACTGTTTTTT. Translated: CASSSQTVRTGGKLFF.

The chain is built from TRBV4-1 and TRBJ1-2; D not resolved. The germline CDR1 and CDR2 sequences are MGHRA and YSYEKL. V lost 0 bases, J lost 2 bases, and 10 bases lay in between. There are 15 residues in the CDR3. In nucleotides, the CDR3 is TGCGCCAGCAGCCAAGATCGAGGGTTCAACTATGGCTACACCTTC. Translated, it gives CASSQDRGFNYGYTF.

The table lists this clone with a count of one. The chain is built from TRBV7-8 and TRBJ2-5; 7 bases map to TRBD2. Unmatched junction bases numbered 11, after V lost 5 bases and J lost 5 bases. Germline lookup yields CDR1 SGHVS and CDR2 FQNEAQ. This CDR3 contains 15 residues. CDR3 DNA: TGTGCCAGCAGCACCCGGACTAGTCGGGTGGAGACCCAGTACTTC. Translated, it gives CASSTRTSRVETQYF.

The V call is TRBV9, the J call TRBJ2-3; 7 positions match TRBD1. The germline gives CDR1 SGDLS, CDR2 YYNGEE. V lost 5 bases to trimming and J lost 3 bases; unmatched junction nucleotides: 9. This CDR3 has 15 amino acids. The CDR3 reads CASSPEGARTDTQYF. As DNA, the CDR3 is TGTGCCAGCAGTCCAGAGGGGGCTAGGACAGATACGCAGTATTTT.

This clone came up once. The rearrangement joins TRBV5-4 to TRBJ1-2; D is ambiguous. The CDR3 is 15 residues long. The V gene lost 1 base and the J gene lost 4 bases, with 14 bases spanning the gap. Looked up from germline, CDR1 is SGHNT and CDR2 is YYREEE (reference sequence). The CDR3 is CASSLTVVAGYGYTF. DNA for the CDR3: TGTGCCAGCAGCTTGACGGTGGTGGCGGGCTATGGCTACACCTTC.